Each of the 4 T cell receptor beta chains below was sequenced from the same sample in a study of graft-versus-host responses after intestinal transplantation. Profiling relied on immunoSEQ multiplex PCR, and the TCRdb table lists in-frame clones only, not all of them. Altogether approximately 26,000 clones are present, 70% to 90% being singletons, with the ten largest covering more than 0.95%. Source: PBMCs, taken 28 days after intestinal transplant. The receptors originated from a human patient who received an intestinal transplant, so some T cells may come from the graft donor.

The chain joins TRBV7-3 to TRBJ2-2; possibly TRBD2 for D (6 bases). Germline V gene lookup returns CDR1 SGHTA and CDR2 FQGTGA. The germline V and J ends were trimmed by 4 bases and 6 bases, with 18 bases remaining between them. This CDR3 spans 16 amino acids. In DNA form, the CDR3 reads TGTGCCAGCAGCTGGGCGGGACCGCCAGGGCCCGGGGAGCTGTTTTTT. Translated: CASSWAGPPGPGELFF.

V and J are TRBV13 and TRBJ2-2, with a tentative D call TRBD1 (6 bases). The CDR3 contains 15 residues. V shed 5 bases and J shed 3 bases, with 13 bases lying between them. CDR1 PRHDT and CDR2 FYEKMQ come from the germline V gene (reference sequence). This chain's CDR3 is CASSGMGAHTGELFF. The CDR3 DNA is TGTGCCAGCAGCGGTATGGGGGCTCACACCGGGGAGCTGTTTTTT.

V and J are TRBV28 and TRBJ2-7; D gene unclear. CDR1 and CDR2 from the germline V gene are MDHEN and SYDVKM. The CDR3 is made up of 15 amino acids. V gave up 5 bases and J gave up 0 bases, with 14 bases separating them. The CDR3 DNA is TGTGCCAGCAGTGATAGGGCCAGGAGCTCCTACGAGCAGTACTTC. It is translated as CASSDRARSSYEQYF.

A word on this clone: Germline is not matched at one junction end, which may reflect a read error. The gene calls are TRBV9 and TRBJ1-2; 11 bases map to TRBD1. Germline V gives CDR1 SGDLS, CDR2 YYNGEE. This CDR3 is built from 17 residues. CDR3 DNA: TGTGCCCGCAGCGTAGCCGGGACAGGGGGGGAAAAGGATGGCTACACCTTC. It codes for CARSVAGTGGEKDGYTF.